This section outlines one T cell receptor beta chain sequence together with its context. The data stem from a study of PD-1 blockade in classical Hodgkin lymphoma. Germline V gene sequence: CDR1 PRHDT, CDR2 FYEKMQ (reference sequence). Trimming removed 3 bases from V and 5 bases from J; junction bases left unmatched: 5. The CDR3 contains 14 residues. Regarding time point: cycle 4 day 1 (C4D1), after less than seven weeks of nivolumab. Each and every patient relapsed after autologous stem cell transplantation, and patients got differing brentuximab vedotin exposure. The protocol was immunoSEQ multiplex PCR, while the TCRdb copy is restricted to in-frame clones and leaves out a portion. The sample carries some 58,000 clones, about 90% recorded once.

Sequenced here: peripheral blood mononuclear cells (PBMCs), sampled before the fourth cycle of nivolumab. The chain employs TRBV13 and TRBJ2-3, with 7 bases lining up with TRBD1. This receptor was taken from a human donor with classical Hodgkin lymphoma. The CDR3 DNA follows: TGTGCCAGCAGCTTGGGACAGCCCCTAGATACGCAGTATTTT. Protein: CASSLGQPLDTQYF.